The clone carrying this TCR beta chain was observed a few times. Produced via immunoSEQ multiplex PCR; TCRdb's table is partial and in-frame only. The sample lists roughly 2,800 clones, roughly 82% seen once, with about 8% in the top ten. In germline, CDR1 is MNHGY, CDR2 SAAAGT. The CDR3 sequence is 16 residues long. J lost 5 bases, V lost 6 bases, and 14 bases had no gene match. These data belong to a study of preoperative IRX-2 immunotherapy in early breast cancer. Specified treatment: preoperative locoregional IRX-2 cytokine immunotherapy. Patients received preoperative, locoregional IRX-2 cytokine immunotherapy in a phase Ib study.

This sequence was found in a human donor with breast cancer. The chain joins TRBV6-8 to TRBJ2-5; 8 bases fit TRBD1. The sample here was tumor tissue, taken after IRX-2 immunotherapy. This CDR3 reads CASRRETGGLLETQYF. The CDR3 DNA reads as TGTGCCAGCAGGCGGGAAACAGGGGGGTTATTGGAGACCCAGTACTTC.